A selection of T cell receptor beta chains follows, all from one sample in a study of blood T cell repertoires in COVID-19. Clones were sequenced by immunoSEQ multiplex PCR, and TCRdb holds only the in-frame ones, with some missing. The profile shows some 22,000 clones, roughly nine tenths of them singletons. The sequenced sample consisted of peripheral blood. These receptors came from a human donor with active COVID-19. The donor label of this sample is uncertain. Both conserved end residues are part of each CDR3. The D gene is left open where the match is weak. Size is stated for part of the rows, as once, few or many counts, or as a class when the clone is expanded.

size: -
D: TRBD2
V: TRBV6-5
J: TRBJ2-1
DNA: TGTGCCAGCAGTTACTCGCGGGGGAGCTCCTACAATGAGCAGTTCTTC
CDR3: CASSYSRGSSYNEQFF

size: -
D: -
V: TRBV7-9
J: TRBJ1-1
DNA: TGTGCCAGCAGCTTAGGAGAGGGACTCTCTGAAGCTTTCTTT
CDR3: CASSLGEGLSEAFF

size: -
D: TRBD2
V: TRBV7-3
J: TRBJ2-7
DNA: TGTGCCAGCAGCCCATCCGGGACTAGCGGGTGGGGCGAGCAGTACTTC
CDR3: CASSPSGTSGWGEQYF

size: -
D: -
V: TRBV29-1
J: TRBJ2-4
DNA: TGCAGCGTTGGCCCAGGGTCGGCCAAAAACATTCAGTACTTC
CDR3: CSVGPGSAKNIQYF

size: -
D: -
V: TRBV18
J: TRBJ1-1
DNA: TGTGCCAGCTCACCAGGGGAGGAGGCGAACACTGAAGCTTTCTTT
CDR3: CASSPGEEANTEAFF

size: -
D: -
V: TRBV11-2
J: TRBJ1-6
DNA: TGTGCCAGCAGCCTCAGCTCCTATAATTCACCCCTCCACTTT
CDR3: CASSLSSYNSPLHF

size: -
D: TRBD1
V: TRBV11-1
J: TRBJ2-7
DNA: TGTGCCAGCAGCCGGGGACAGGGGGCCAGGGAGCAGTACTTC
CDR3: CASSRGQGAREQYF

size: -
D: TRBD2
V: TRBV25-1
J: TRBJ2-7
DNA: TGTGCCAGCAGTGAATTGGTAGCGGGAGCATACGAGCAGTACTTC
CDR3: CASSELVAGAYEQYF

size: -
D: -
V: TRBV6-5
J: TRBJ2-7
DNA: TGTGCCAGCAGTCCTTACGACAGTACCGAGCAGTACTTC
CDR3: CASSPYDSTEQYF

size: -
D: TRBD1
V: TRBV3-1/TRBV3-2
J: TRBJ1-2
DNA: TGTGCCAGCAGCCAATCCCACAGGGGGAATGAATATGGCTACACCTTC
CDR3: CASSQSHRGNEYGYTF

size: -
D: -
V: TRBV4-2
J: TRBJ1-1
DNA: TGTGCCAGCAACCAACCAGGTGAAGCTTTCTTT
CDR3: CASNQPGEAFF

size: few
D: -
V: TRBV7-3
J: TRBJ1-5
DNA: TGTGCCAGCAGCCGAGATTTCAATCAGCCCCAGCATTTT
CDR3: CASSRDFNQPQHF

size: -
D: -
V: TRBV5-1
J: TRBJ2-1
DNA: TGCGCCAGCAGCTTAAGGACAAATAACAATGAGCAGTTCTTC
CDR3: CASSLRTNNNEQFF

size: -
D: -
V: TRBV5-4
J: TRBJ2-7
DNA: TGTGCCAGCAGGCGCGACAGGACCCTCTACGAGCAGTACTTC
CDR3: CASRRDRTLYEQYF

size: -
D: -
V: TRBV30
J: TRBJ1-4
DNA: TGTGCCTGGAATGGGCAGGGAGGGGAAAAACTGTTTTTT
CDR3: CAWNGQGGEKLFF

size: -
D: TRBD1
V: TRBV18
J: TRBJ1-2
DNA: TGTGCCAGCTCACCACCGGGACAGGGGGTGCATGGCTACACCTTC
CDR3: CASSPPGQGVHGYTF

size: -
D: TRBD1
V: TRBV6-5
J: TRBJ2-3
DNA: TGTGCCAGCACCCAGGGACAGGGATTATCCGATACGCAGTATTTT
CDR3: CASTQGQGLSDTQYF

size: -
D: TRBD2
V: TRBV4-3
J: TRBJ2-7
DNA: TGCGCCAGCAGCCAAGTTTTGGGACTAGCGGGAGCCGAGCAGTACTTC
CDR3: CASSQVLGLAGAEQYF

size: -
D: -
V: TRBV12-3/TRBV12-4
J: TRBJ2-1
DNA: TGTGCCAGCACCATGGAGTTGGTCAATGAGCAGTTCTTC
CDR3: CASTMELVNEQFF

size: -
D: -
V: TRBV19
J: TRBJ1-1
DNA: TGTGCCAGTAGTTATGAGGGTATGGCTGAAGCTTTCTTT
CDR3: CASSYEGMAEAFF

size: -
D: -
V: TRBV18
J: TRBJ2-6
DNA: TGTGCCAGCTCACCACCTCGGGGTACCTCTGGGGCCAACGTCCTGACTTTC
CDR3: CASSPPRGTSGANVLTF

size: -
D: TRBD1
V: TRBV6-5
J: TRBJ2-3
DNA: TGTGCCACCGACAGGGGGGAAGATACGCAGTATTTT
CDR3: CATDRGEDTQYF

size: -
D: -
V: TRBV28
J: TRBJ2-7
DNA: TGTGCCAGCAGTTTAAGGGGGAGGGGGACCAACTTAGCCTACGAGCAGTACTTC
CDR3: CASSLRGRGTNLAYEQYF

size: -
D: TRBD1
V: TRBV29-1
J: TRBJ2-7
DNA: TGCAGCGTTGTCCGGACAGGGGCAGGCGAGCAGTACTTC
CDR3: CSVVRTGAGEQYF

size: -
D: -
V: TRBV3-1/TRBV3-2
J: TRBJ1-3
DNA: TGTGCCAGCAGCCGACTTGACTCTGGAAACACCATATATTTT
CDR3: CASSRLDSGNTIYF

size: -
D: -
V: TRBV7-9
J: TRBJ2-2
DNA: TGTGCCAGCAGCTTACTGGTGTCCGGGGAGAACACCGGGGAGCTGTTTTTT
CDR3: CASSLLVSGENTGELFF

size: -
D: -
V: TRBV4-3
J: TRBJ2-3
DNA: TGCGCCAGCAGCCAAGATTGGAGTAGCAGCACGCAGTATTTT
CDR3: CASSQDWSSSTQYF

size: -
D: -
V: TRBV6-1
J: TRBJ2-5
DNA: TGTGCCAGCAGTGAACCGGAGTACCAAGAGACCCAGTACTTC
CDR3: CASSEPEYQETQYF

size: -
D: TRBD2
V: TRBV3-1/TRBV3-2
J: TRBJ2-1
DNA: TGTGCCAGCAGCCACCTAGCGGGCCCCTCCTACAATGAGCAGTTCTTC
CDR3: CASSHLAGPSYNEQFF

size: -
D: TRBD1
V: TRBV6-2/TRBV6-3
J: TRBJ1-5
DNA: TGTGCCAGCAGTCGGGACAGGTACCAGCCCCAGCATTTT
CDR3: CASSRDRYQPQHF

size: -
D: -
V: TRBV11-2
J: TRBJ1-3
DNA: TGTGCCAGCAGCTTTGGGCTCGGCGTGAGAAACACCATATATTTT
CDR3: CASSFGLGVRNTIYF

size: -
D: -
V: TRBV10-2
J: TRBJ2-1
DNA: TGCGCCAGCAGGGGTTCCGGAGGCAATGAGCAGTTCTTC
CDR3: CASRGSGGNEQFF

size: once
D: TRBD2
V: TRBV11-2
J: TRBJ2-3
DNA: TGTGCCCGCTCGGGTGGGGGGGTAGTGGATACGCAGTATTTT
CDR3: CARSGGGVVDTQYF

size: -
D: TRBD1
V: TRBV20-1
J: TRBJ2-4
DNA: TGCAGTGCTAGTGAGGGGGCGGCCAAAAACATTCAGTACTTC
CDR3: CSASEGAAKNIQYF

size: -
D: -
V: TRBV4-1
J: TRBJ2-3
DNA: TGCGCCAGCAGCCTGACGACAGCCACAGATACGCAGTATTTT
CDR3: CASSLTTATDTQYF

size: -
D: -
V: TRBV2
J: TRBJ1-1
DNA: TGTGCCAGCAATAACAGGGTGGACGCCACTGAAGCTTTCTTT
CDR3: CASNNRVDATEAFF

size: -
D: TRBD2
V: TRBV18
J: TRBJ2-1
DNA: TGTGCCAGCTCACCGAAGGCAGCTAGCGGGTACAATGAGCAGTTCTTC
CDR3: CASSPKAASGYNEQFF